This TCR beta chain was found in a study of blood T cell repertoires in COVID-19. Clones were read by immunoSEQ multiplex PCR, and TCRdb kept only the in-frame ones, dropping some. The table has 150,000 to 190,000 clones, roughly 81% seen once. CDR1 SGHRS and CDR2 YFSETQ come from the germline V gene. The CDR3 consists of 14 residues. Germline trimming cut 0 bases from V and 9 bases from J; bases unmatched to any gene: 7. This sequence joins TRBV5-1 and TRBJ2-5, with 8 bases aligning to TRBD2. The material sequenced was peripheral blood. The sequence derives from a woman in her sixties with COVID-19, enrolled during active disease. The CDR3 region is CASSLAVLREAQYF. In DNA form, the CDR3 reads TGCGCCAGCAGCTTGGCCGTTCTGCGGGAGGCCCAGTACTTC. The full variable domain, with the rest looked up from reference TRBV5-1 and TRBJ2-5, is KAGVTQTPRYLIKTRGQQVTLSCSPISGHRSVSWYQQTPGQGLQFLFEYFSETQRNKGNFPGRFSGRQFSNSRSEMNVSTLELGDSALYLCASSLAVLREAQYFGPGTRLLVL.